A selection of T cell receptor beta chains follows, all from one sample in a study of CD8 T cells in Susac syndrome. TCRdb recomputed calls from the immunoSEQ multiplex PCR reads with MiXCR, one row per CDR3 protein. This sample has about 430,000 distinct CDR3 sequences, with more than 80% found just once. Sequencing was performed on CD8+ T cells from PBMCs. The receptors stem from a human donor with multiple sclerosis. Both conserved end residues are part of each CDR3. A D gene is named only where the DNA matches it firmly. Part of the rows lack a size; the others show once, few, many or a class for expanded clones.

size: .; V: TRBV5-1; D: .; J: TRBJ1-1; DNA: TGCGCCAGTTTCTCATACAGGGCTGAAGCTTTCTTT; CDR3: CASFSYRAEAFF
size: .; V: TRBV9; D: TRBD2; J: TRBJ2-1; DNA: TGTGCCAGCAGCCCGGGAGGGGACGATGAGCAGTTCTTC; CDR3: CASSPGGDDEQFF
size: .; V: TRBV30; D: .; J: TRBJ1-5; DNA: TGTGCCTGGAGTATGACAATAAATCAGCCCCAGCATTTT; CDR3: CAWSMTINQPQHF
size: once; V: TRBV29-1; D: TRBD1; J: TRBJ2-7; DNA: TGCAGCGTTATTCAGGGGGCAAGGTACGAGCAGTACTTC; CDR3: CSVIQGARYEQYF
size: .; V: TRBV6-1; D: TRBD2; J: TRBJ2-7; DNA: TGTGCCAGCAGTGATCCGGGACTAGCGGGAGGGCTGTTAGAGCAGTACTTC; CDR3: CASSDPGLAGGLLEQYF
size: .; V: TRBV7-3; D: TRBD2; J: TRBJ2-3; DNA: TGTGCCAGCAGCTTTCTAGCGGGGTACACAGATACGCAGTATTTT; CDR3: CASSFLAGYTDTQYF
size: .; V: TRBV29-1; D: .; J: TRBJ2-5; DNA: TGCAGCGTAGATGAGACCCAGTACTTC; CDR3: CSVDETQYF
size: .; V: TRBV2; D: TRBD1; J: TRBJ2-7; DNA: TGTGCCAGCAGTGCCCCCGGGACAGGGCACTACGAGCAGTACTTC; CDR3: CASSAPGTGHYEQYF
size: .; V: TRBV12-3/TRBV12-4; D: TRBD2; J: TRBJ2-7; DNA: TGTGCCAGCAGTTTTCTAGCGGGAGTAGATGTCTACGAGCAGTACTTC; CDR3: CASSFLAGVDVYEQYF
size: .; V: TRBV4-1; D: .; J: TRBJ2-1; DNA: TGCGCCAGCAGCCAAGGACTGGGAGTTCCGAATGAGCAGTTCTTC; CDR3: CASSQGLGVPNEQFF
size: .; V: TRBV29-1; D: TRBD1; J: TRBJ2-7; DNA: TGCAGCGTTGAAAGGACAGGGACGAGCTCCTACGAGCAGTACTTC; CDR3: CSVERTGTSSYEQYF
size: .; V: TRBV28; D: .; J: TRBJ2-5; DNA: TGTGCCAGCAGTTTTCGGGGCATCGGGGAGACCCAGTACTTC; CDR3: CASSFRGIGETQYF
size: .; V: TRBV27; D: .; J: TRBJ2-1; DNA: TGTGCCAGCAGTTTATCGATAGGGGGATACAATGAGCAGTTCTTC; CDR3: CASSLSIGGYNEQFF
size: .; V: TRBV2; D: .; J: TRBJ2-7; DNA: TGTGCCAGCGGGGTCCTAGCGAGCTACGAGCAGTACTTC; CDR3: CASGVLASYEQYF
size: .; V: TRBV6-1; D: .; J: TRBJ2-7; DNA: TGTGCCAGCAGTGAAGCGCCGGACACCACCTACGAGCAGTACTTC; CDR3: CASSEAPDTTYEQYF
size: .; V: TRBV6-1; D: .; J: TRBJ1-5; DNA: TGTGCCAGCAGAGGGATCGGGCGCAATCAGCCCCAGCATTTT; CDR3: CASRGIGRNQPQHF
size: .; V: TRBV6-1; D: TRBD1; J: TRBJ2-1; DNA: TGTGCCAGCAGTAGCGGGACAGGGATCTTTGAGCAGTTCTTC; CDR3: CASSSGTGIFEQFF
size: .; V: TRBV6-5; D: .; J: TRBJ2-7; DNA: TGTGCCAGTACCCAAGGGCCAGGCTCCTACGAGCAGTACTTC; CDR3: CASTQGPGSYEQYF
size: .; V: TRBV27; D: .; J: TRBJ1-1; DNA: TGTGCCAGCAGTTTATCAAAAAACATGAACACTGAAGCTTTCTTT; CDR3: CASSLSKNMNTEAFF
size: .; V: TRBV29-1; D: .; J: TRBJ2-3; DNA: TGCAGCGTTGAAGATGGGCGGTACACAGATACGCAGTATTTT; CDR3: CSVEDGRYTDTQYF
size: few; V: TRBV7-2; D: .; J: TRBJ2-5; DNA: TGTGCCAGCAGCTTAGGCCCCGGGGGCCTCCAAGAGACCCAGTACTTC; CDR3: CASSLGPGGLQETQYF
size: .; V: TRBV2; D: .; J: TRBJ1-1; DNA: TGTGCCAGCAGTGAAGCCGAAGCGGCCGGCACTGAAGCTTTCTTT; CDR3: CASSEAEAAGTEAFF
size: .; V: TRBV4-1; D: TRBD2; J: TRBJ2-1; DNA: TGCGCCAGCAGCCAAGATCCCGCGGGAGATGAGCAGTTCTTC; CDR3: CASSQDPAGDEQFF
size: .; V: TRBV30; D: .; J: TRBJ2-1; DNA: TGTGCCTGGAGTGTTAGCACAGAGCAGTTCTTC; CDR3: CAWSVSTEQFF